The 19 T cell receptor beta chains presented below share a single source sample, sequenced in a study of T cell clonality in common variable immunodeficiency. Using immunoSEQ multiplex PCR, the repertoire was profiled, and TCRdb retains in-frame clones only, with some absent. The sample has about 37,000 clones, none seen only once; the top ten hold around 3.1%. Sequencing used peripheral blood mononuclear cells. The receptors shown here come from a person between 18 and 70 years old in good health.

This clone was seen many times. Read data end 3 residues before the CDR3 end; the end is taken from the germline J gene. The rearrangement uses TRBV18 and TRBJ1-1; D not resolved. Trimming shortened V by 3 bases and J by 5 bases, and 10 bases separated the two germline ends. Germline V lookup: CDR1 KGHSH, CDR2 LQKENI. CDR3 size: 13 residues. CDR3 amino acids: CASSPPGVTEAFF. Partial CDR3 DNA: TGTGCCAGCTCACCGCCCGGTGTTACTGAA.

The sample holds many counts of this clone. The CDR3 spells CASSSNPGQGYGYTF. The CDR3 DNA, read in part, is TGTGCCAGCAGTTCCAATCCGGGACAGGGTTATGGC. The genes are TRBV7-8 and TRBJ1-2; TRBD1 matches at 9 bases. The read ends 3 residues early relative to the CDR3; the germline J gene fills the gap. From germline, CDR1 is SGHVS and CDR2 FQNEAQ. Trimming removed 6 bases from V and 5 bases from J; junction bases left unmatched: 10. The CDR3 is 15 residues long. Looking up the rest from reference TRBV7-8 and TRBJ1-2 gives the full variable domain: GAGVSQSPRYKVAKRGQDVALRCDPISGHVSLFWYQQALGQGPEFLTYFQNEAQLDKSGLPSDRFFAERPEGSVSTLKIQRTQQEDSAVYLCASSSNPGQGYGYTFGSGTRLTVV.

This clone was seen only a few times. Read data end 3 residues before the CDR3 end; the end is taken from the germline J gene. The genes are TRBV20-1 and TRBJ1-4; TRBD1 matches at 10 bases. This CDR3 region has 14 residues. V was clipped by 3 bases and J by 6 bases; unmatched bases: 4. Per germline, CDR1 DFQATT and CDR2 SNEGSKA (reference sequence). Partial CDR3 DNA: TGCAGTGCTAGGGGGGGGACAGGGGATGAAAAA. This encodes CSARGGTGDEK. The complete CDR3 protein is CSARGGTGDEKLFF.

This clone has a count of ten or more. The CDR3 end is not reached by the read, which stops 3 residues before it; the germline J gene fills it in. V and J are TRBV18 and TRBJ2-7, with a possible D match to TRBD1 (6 bases). Trimming took off 3 bases at V and 3 bases at J, with 12 bases between the two ends. This CDR3 comprises 14 residues. Germline V CDR1 and CDR2: KGHSH, LQKENI. CDR3: CASSPVQGRYEQYF. The sequenced CDR3 bases are TGTGCCAGCTCACCGGTGCAGGGGCGCTACGAG.

This clone was counted many times. The CDR3 goes on 3 residues after the read ends, and that part is filled in from the germline J gene. The chain is built from TRBV7-6 and TRBJ2-1; 8 bases line up with TRBD2. V lost 1 base, J lost 3 bases, and 8 bases stayed unmatched. The CDR3 loop spans 17 amino acids. Per the germline V gene, CDR1 is SGHVS and CDR2 is FNYEAQ. This CDR3 reads CASSLEVTGLVYNEQFF. The CDR3 bases that were read are TGTGCCAGCAGCTTAGAGGTTACGGGACTAGTCTACAATGAG.

This clone was detected many times. The sequenced part of the CDR3 DNA is TGTGCCAGCAGACCACTAGCGGGACCTAGCACAGATACG. This codes for CASRPLAGPSTDT. The entire CDR3 protein reads CASRPLAGPSTDTQYF. The V and J genes are TRBV6-2 or TRBV6-3 and TRBJ2-3; 10 bases are a match to TRBD2. The CDR3 end lies 3 residues beyond the end of the read and is filled in from the germline J gene. CDR3 length: 16 amino acids. The V gene's germline CDR1 is MNHEY and CDR2 SVGEGT. After removal of 6 bases from V and 0 bases from J, the junction contained 6 bases not matched to a gene.

This clone appeared many times. The sequenced fragment ends 3 residues before the CDR3 boundary, so the rest is inferred from the germline J gene. V gene TRBV7-9 combines with J gene TRBJ2-3; D might be TRBD1 (5 bases). V lost 3 bases and J lost 5, with 9 bases in between. The CDR3 is 13 residues long. Germline V lookup: CDR1 SEHNR, CDR2 FQNEAQ (reference sequence). CDR3 bases read: TGTGCCAGCAGCTTTAGTAGGGGAGATACG. Protein sequence: CASSFSRGDT. The CDR3 as a whole reads CASSFSRGDTQYF.

This clone was found many times. The read halts 3 residues ahead of the CDR3 end, with the missing end drawn from the germline J gene. The V and J genes are TRBV12-3 or TRBV12-4 and TRBJ2-1; D call uncertain. Trimming cost V 6 bases and J 7 bases, with 10 bases left between them. The length of the CDR3 is 12 residues. Incomplete CDR3 DNA: TGTGCCAGCAGGCACTCCCGTAATGAG. This translates into CASRHSRNE. In full, the CDR3 is CASRHSRNEQFF.

This clone occurred many times. The CDR3 end lies 3 residues beyond the end of the read and is filled in from the germline J gene. The chain couples TRBV7-8 to TRBJ2-1, with TRBD2 matching 12 bases. The CDR3 has 17 amino acids. The germline CDR1 and CDR2 sequences are SGHVS and FQNEAQ. With V trimmed by 5 bases and J by 3 bases, 8 bases remained unmatched. The covered CDR3 bases are TGTGCCAGCAGCGCGACCGGACTAGCGGGACACTACAATGAG. Amino acids: CASSATGLAGHYNE. The whole CDR3 sequence reads CASSATGLAGHYNEQFF. Full variable domain (remainder filled in from reference TRBV7-8 and TRBJ2-1): GAGVSQSPRYKVAKRGQDVALRCDPISGHVSLFWYQQALGQGPEFLTYFQNEAQLDKSGLPSDRFFAERPEGSVSTLKIQRTQQEDSAVYLCASSATGLAGHYNEQFFGPGTRLTVL.

Ten or more counts support this clone. Read data end 3 residues before the CDR3 end; the end is taken from the germline J gene. The chain joins TRBV7-8 to TRBJ2-2; 9 positions agree with TRBD1. Germline V lookup: CDR1 SGHVS, CDR2 FQNEAQ. This CDR3 comprises 15 residues. Unmatched junction bases numbered 4, after V lost 5 bases and J lost 3 bases. CDR3 sequence reads: CASSRDRGDTGELFF. Partial CDR3 DNA: TGTGCCAGCAGCCGCGACAGGGGGGACACCGGGGAG.

This clone has a count of ten or more. The CDR3 end is not reached by the read, which stops 3 residues before it; the germline J gene fills it in. This chain links TRBV5-5 with TRBJ1-5, with 8 bases identical to TRBD1. V shed 1 base and J 6 bases; nucleotides not matched to a gene: 6. From germline, CDR1 is SGHKS and CDR2 YYEKEE (reference sequence). The CDR3 spans 15 residues. CDR3 DNA, as far as it was read: TGTGCCAGCAGCTTGAGGACAGGGAGGGGTCAGCCC. Its protein is CASSLRTGRGQP. The CDR3 reads in full as CASSLRTGRGQPQHF. Full variable domain (outside the CDR3, taken from reference TRBV5-5 and TRBJ1-5): DAGVTQSPTHLIKTRGQQVTLRCSPISGHKSVSWYQQVLGQGPQFIFQYYEKEERGRGNFPDRFSARQFPNYSSELNVNALLLGDSALYLCASSLRTGRGQPQHFGDGTRLSIL.

This clone was seen many times. The sequenced fragment ends 3 residues before the CDR3 boundary, so the rest is inferred from the germline J gene. The V and J genes are TRBV18 and TRBJ1-5; D call uncertain. In germline, CDR1 is KGHSH, CDR2 LQKENI. V dropped 1 base and J dropped 4 bases, with 8 bases sitting between them. The CDR3 loop spans 14 amino acids. CDR3 bases read: TGTGCCAGCTCACCACTGGCGGTTAATCAGCCC. This gives the protein CASSPLAVNQP. The entire CDR3 reads CASSPLAVNQPQHF.

This clone was counted at least ten times. The CDR3 goes on 3 residues after the read ends, and that part is filled in from the germline J gene. J is TRBJ1-1 and V is TRBV20-1, with TRBD1 matching over 7 bases. CDR1 is DFQATT, CDR2 SNEGSKA, per germline (reference sequence). CDR3 length equals 14 residues. V shed 3 bases and J 0 bases; nucleotides not matched to a gene: 4. The CDR3 loop reads CSASWDSMNTEAFF. The CDR3 bases that were read are TGCAGTGCTAGCTGGGACAGCATGAACACTGAA.

Many counts were recorded for this clone. The sequenced fragment ends 3 residues before the CDR3 boundary, so the rest is inferred from the germline J gene. The chain uses TRBV5-4 and TRBJ1-6; D not certain. The CDR3 length is 14 residues. V was clipped by 3 bases and J by 10 bases, with 14 bases between them. CDR1 is SGHNT, CDR2 YYREEE, per germline (reference sequence). The CDR3 DNA, read in part, is TGTGCCAGCAGCTCGGCGGGTGACATGTCACCC. It translates to CASSSAGDMSP. The entire CDR3 sequence reads CASSSAGDMSPLHF. The complete variable domain, with remaining parts taken from reference TRBV5-4 and TRBJ1-6, reads ETGVTQSPTHLIKTRGQQVTLRCSSQSGHNTVSWYQQALGQGPQFIFQYYREEENGRGNFPPRFSGLQFPNYSSELNVNALELDDSALYLCASSSAGDMSPLHFGNGTRLTVT.

This clone was picked up many times. The sequenced fragment ends 3 residues before the CDR3 boundary, so the rest is inferred from the germline J gene. The V call is TRBV20-1, the J call TRBJ2-1; D may be TRBD2 (6 bases). The CDR3 runs 14 residues. V lost 0 bases to trimming and J lost 5 bases, with 11 bases between them. CDR1 and CDR2 from the germline V gene are DFQATT and SNEGSKA (reference sequence). CDR3 protein: CSARDLAGNNEQFF. Incomplete CDR3 DNA: TGCAGTGCTAGAGATCTTGCGGGAAACAATGAG.

There are many counts of this clone. The observed sequence ends 3 residues before the CDR3 terminus, with the missing tail filled in from the germline J gene. This chain connects TRBV10-3 to TRBJ2-1; D possibly corresponds to TRBD1 (5 bases). CDR3 length equals 14 residues. Germline V lookup: CDR1 ENHRY, CDR2 SYGVKD. The V end lost 8 bases, the J end lost 4 bases, and 15 bases lay between the germline ends. The CDR3 sequence: CAILDSERYNEQFF. The DNA read from the CDR3 is TGTGCCATCTTAGACAGTGAGAGGTACAATGAG.

This clone appeared a few times. The CDR3 spells CASSPIPRNTEAFF. CDR3 DNA (partial): TGTGCCAGCTCACCAATCCCTCGGAACACTGAA. The V gene is TRBV18, the J gene TRBJ1-1; D is unclear. The CDR3 end lies 3 residues beyond the end of the read and is filled in from the germline J gene. Germline values: CDR1 KGHSH, CDR2 LQKENI. The CDR3 extends over 14 amino acids. V was shortened by 2 bases and J by 1 base, with 8 bases between the two germline ends.

This clone was found many times. The CDR3 extends 3 residues past the end of the read, so its final part is completed from the germline J gene. The V call is TRBV20-1, the J call TRBJ1-2; 9 nucleotides match TRBD1. Germline loops: CDR1 DFQATT, CDR2 SNEGSKA (reference sequence). The CDR3 totals 14 residues. The CDR3 protein is CSAPAPQGAPGYTF. The part of the CDR3 DNA that was read is TGCAGTGCTCCAGCACCACAGGGGGCGCCGGGC.

This clone was seen many times. The read gets to within 3 residues of the CDR3 end, and the germline J gene fills in the rest. This chain uses TRBV7-9 with TRBJ2-5; the match to TRBD1 covers 9 bases. The CDR3 has 15 residues. V shed 5 bases and J 4 bases; nucleotides not matched to a gene: 8. The V gene's germline CDR1 is SEHNR and CDR2 FQNEAQ (reference sequence). The CDR3: CASSPPGQGGETQYF. The DNA read from the CDR3 is TGTGCCAGCAGCCCACCGGGACAGGGTGGAGAGACC.